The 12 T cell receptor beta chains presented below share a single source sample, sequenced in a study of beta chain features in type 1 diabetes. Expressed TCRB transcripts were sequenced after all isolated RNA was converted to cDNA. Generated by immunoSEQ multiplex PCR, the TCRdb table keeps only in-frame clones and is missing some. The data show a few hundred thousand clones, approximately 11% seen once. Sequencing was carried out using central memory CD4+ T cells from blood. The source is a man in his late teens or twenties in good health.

The CDR3 nucleotides read TGTGCCAGCACCCGGATAGCGGGAGGGTACAATGAGCAGTTCTTC. This translates into CASTRIAGGYNEQFF. The genes are TRBV28 and TRBJ2-1, with 11 bases aligning to TRBD2. Germline CDR1 MDHEN, CDR2 SYDVKM. Unmatched junction bases numbered 6, after V lost 7 bases and J lost 4 bases. The CDR3 is made up of 15 amino acids.

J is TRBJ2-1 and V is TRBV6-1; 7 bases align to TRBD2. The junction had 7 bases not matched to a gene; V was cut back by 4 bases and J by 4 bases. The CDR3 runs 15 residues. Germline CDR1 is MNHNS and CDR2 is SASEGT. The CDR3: CASSVGLAAYNEQFF. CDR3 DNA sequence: TGTGCCAGCAGTGTAGGGCTAGCGGCTTACAATGAGCAGTTCTTC.

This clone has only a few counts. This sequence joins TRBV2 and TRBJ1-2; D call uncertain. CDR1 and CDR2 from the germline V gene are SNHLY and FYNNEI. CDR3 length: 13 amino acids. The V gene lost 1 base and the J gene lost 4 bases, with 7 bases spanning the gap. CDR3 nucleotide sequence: TGTGCCAGCAGTGAAGGCCGGTTCTATGGCTACACCTTC. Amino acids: CASSEGRFYGYTF.

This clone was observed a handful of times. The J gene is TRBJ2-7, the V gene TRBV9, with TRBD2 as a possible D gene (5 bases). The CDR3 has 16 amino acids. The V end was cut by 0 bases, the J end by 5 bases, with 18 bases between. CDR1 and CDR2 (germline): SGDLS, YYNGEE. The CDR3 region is CASSVGDMTARDEQYF. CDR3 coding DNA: TGTGCCAGCAGCGTAGGGGATATGACGGCGCGGGACGAGCAGTACTTC.

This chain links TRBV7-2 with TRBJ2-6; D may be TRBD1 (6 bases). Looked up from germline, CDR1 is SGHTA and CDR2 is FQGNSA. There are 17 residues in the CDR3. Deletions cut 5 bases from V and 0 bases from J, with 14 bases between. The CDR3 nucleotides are TGTGCCAGCAGCCGCCGGACAGTCAGCTCTGGGGCCAACGTCCTGACTTTC. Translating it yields CASSRRTVSSGANVLTF.

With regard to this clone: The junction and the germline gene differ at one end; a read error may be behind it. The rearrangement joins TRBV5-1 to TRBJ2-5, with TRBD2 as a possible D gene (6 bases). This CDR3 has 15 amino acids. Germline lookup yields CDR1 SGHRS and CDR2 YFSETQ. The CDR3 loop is CASSLVGLSQGTQYF. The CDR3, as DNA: TGCGCCAGCAGCTTGGTAGGACTATCCCAAGGGACCCAGTACTTC. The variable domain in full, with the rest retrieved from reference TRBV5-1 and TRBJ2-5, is KAGVTQTPRYLIKTRGQQVTLSCSPISGHRSVSWYQQTPGQGLQFLFEYFSETQRNKGNFPGRFSGRQFSNSRSEMNVSTLELGDSALYLCASSLVGLSQGTQYFGPGTRLLVL.

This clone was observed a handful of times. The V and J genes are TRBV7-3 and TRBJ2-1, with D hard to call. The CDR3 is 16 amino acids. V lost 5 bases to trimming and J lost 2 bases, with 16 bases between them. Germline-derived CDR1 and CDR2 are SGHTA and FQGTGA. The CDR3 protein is CASSPQPDLTYNEQFF. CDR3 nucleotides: TGTGCCAGCAGCCCCCAACCCGACCTAACCTACAATGAGCAGTTCTTC.

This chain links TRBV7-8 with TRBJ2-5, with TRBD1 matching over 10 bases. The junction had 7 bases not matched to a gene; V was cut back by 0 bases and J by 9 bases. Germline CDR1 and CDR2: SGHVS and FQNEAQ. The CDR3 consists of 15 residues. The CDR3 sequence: CASSLAAGQGSAQYF. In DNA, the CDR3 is TGTGCCAGCAGCTTAGCCGCGGGACAGGGGTCCGCCCAGTACTTC.

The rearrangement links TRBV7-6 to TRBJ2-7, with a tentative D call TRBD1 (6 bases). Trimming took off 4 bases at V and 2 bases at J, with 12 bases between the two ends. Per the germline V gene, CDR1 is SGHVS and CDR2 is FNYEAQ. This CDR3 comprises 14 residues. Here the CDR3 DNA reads TGTGCCAGCAGCTCCCTAGGGGGACCCTACGAGCAGTACTTC. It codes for CASSSLGGPYEQYF.

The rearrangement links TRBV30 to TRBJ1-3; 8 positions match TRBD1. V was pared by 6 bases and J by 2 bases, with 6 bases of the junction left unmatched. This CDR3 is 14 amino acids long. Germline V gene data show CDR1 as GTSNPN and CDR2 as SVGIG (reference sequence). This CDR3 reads CACSDRGAGNTIYF. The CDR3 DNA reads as TGTGCCTGTTCAGACAGGGGTGCTGGAAACACCATATATTTT.

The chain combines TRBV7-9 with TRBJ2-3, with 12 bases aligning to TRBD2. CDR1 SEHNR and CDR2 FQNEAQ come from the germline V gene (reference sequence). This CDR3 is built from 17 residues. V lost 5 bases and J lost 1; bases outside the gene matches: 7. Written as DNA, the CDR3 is TGTGCCAGCAGCGCTCTAGCTAGCGGGAGGGGCACAGATACGCAGTATTTT. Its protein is CASSALASGRGTDTQYF.

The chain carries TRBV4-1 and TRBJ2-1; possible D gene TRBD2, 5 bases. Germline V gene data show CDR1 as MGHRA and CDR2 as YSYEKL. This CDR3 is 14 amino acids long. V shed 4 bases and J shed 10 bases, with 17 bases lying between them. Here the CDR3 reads CASSRLAWESEQFF. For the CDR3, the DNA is TGCGCCAGCAGCCGGCTGGCGTGGGAGTCGGAGCAGTTCTTC.